This T cell receptor beta chain was documented in a study of T cells in localized non-small cell lung cancer. Study-wide results and caveats: Heterogeneity within the tumor remains possible, as just one region underwent sequencing. The appearance of a median around 57 of the top 100 tumor clones was seen in adjacent lung. Longer survival (overall) was linked to higher T cell density in blood.

With regard to this clone: Its antigen is not known.

Germline-derived CDR1 and CDR2 are MDHEN and SYDVKM. The CDR3 consists of 15 residues. Trimming pared 5 bases from V and 2 bases from J, leaving 16 bases between. Free of atypia, the adjacent lung was collected at least 2 cm away from the tumor margin. The table came from immunoSEQ multiplex PCR; TCRdb's copy has only in-frame clones and leaves some out. Of around 670 clones listed, roughly 28% are singletons. This chain uses TRBV28 with TRBJ2-7, with a weak D call TRBD2 (5 bases). The sequence came from a man aged 35 to 70 with stage III lung adenocarcinoma. The sample consisted of normal lung tissue next to the tumor, taken before any cancer treatment. The CDR3 reads CASSPPERSTYEQYF. The CDR3 DNA reads TGTGCCAGCAGTCCCCCTGAGCGGAGTACCTACGAGCAGTACTTC.